This TCR beta chain derives from a study of shared clonotypes between healthy human individuals. Study at large: Three plates were used per donor for CD4 naive, three for CD4 memory, two for CD8 naive and one for CD8 memory. Study-wide findings and caveats: Among non-shared clonotypes, generation probabilities were lower than among those shared by all four donors.

V lost 4 bases, J lost 4 bases, and 6 bases stayed unmatched. The CDR3 is 16 residues long. Germline CDR1 is MNHEY and CDR2 is SVGAGI. TCRdb's table, derived via immunoSEQ multiplex PCR, lists solely in-frame clones and lacks some. The sample consists of around 1,900,000 clones, over 85% of them appearing once. On this clone: Its antigen is not known.

CD8 cells regarded as naive lacked CD45RO, were positively chosen for CCR7, and omitted terminally differentiated effector memory CD45RA+ cells. The healthy adult donors were HIV-negative and reported no recent acute infections or vaccinations. The sample was naive CD8+ T cells from PBMCs. The source is a man between 18 and 35 years old in good health. Some clones in this sample may be carry-over from other donors' samples. V gene TRBV6-5 combines with J gene TRBJ2-5, with 13 bases matching TRBD2. DNA for the CDR3: TGTGCCAGCAGTTCTCGGACTAGCGGGAGTCGAGAGACCCAGTACTTC. Its translation is CASSSRTSGSRETQYF.